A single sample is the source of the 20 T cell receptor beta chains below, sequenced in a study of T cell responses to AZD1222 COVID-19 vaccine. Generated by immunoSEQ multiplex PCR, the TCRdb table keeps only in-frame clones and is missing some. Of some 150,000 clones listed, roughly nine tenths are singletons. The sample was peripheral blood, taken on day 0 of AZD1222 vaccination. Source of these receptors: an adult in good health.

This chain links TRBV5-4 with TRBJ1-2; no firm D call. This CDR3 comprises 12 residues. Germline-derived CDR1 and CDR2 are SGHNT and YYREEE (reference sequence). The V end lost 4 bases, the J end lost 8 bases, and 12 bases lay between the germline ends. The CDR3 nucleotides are TGTGCCAGCAGCCTCCCCCAGGAAGGCTACACCTTC. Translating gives CASSLPQEGYTF.

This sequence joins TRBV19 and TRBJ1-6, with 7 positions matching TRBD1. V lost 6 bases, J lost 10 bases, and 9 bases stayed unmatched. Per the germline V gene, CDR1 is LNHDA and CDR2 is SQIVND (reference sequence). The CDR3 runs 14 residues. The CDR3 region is CASRGTGVGSPLHF. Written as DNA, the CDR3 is TGTGCCAGTAGAGGAACAGGGGTTGGCTCACCCCTCCACTTT.

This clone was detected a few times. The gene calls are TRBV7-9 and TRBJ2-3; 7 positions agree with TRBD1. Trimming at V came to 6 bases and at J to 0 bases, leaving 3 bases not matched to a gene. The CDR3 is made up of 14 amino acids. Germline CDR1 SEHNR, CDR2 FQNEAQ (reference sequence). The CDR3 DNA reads TGTGCCAGCAGATGGGACAGAAGCACAGATACGCAGTATTTT. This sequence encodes CASRWDRSTDTQYF.

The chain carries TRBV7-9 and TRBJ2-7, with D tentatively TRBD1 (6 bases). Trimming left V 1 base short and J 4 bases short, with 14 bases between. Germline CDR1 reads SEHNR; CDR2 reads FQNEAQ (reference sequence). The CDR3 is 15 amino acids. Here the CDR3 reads CASSLGEPRGYEQYF. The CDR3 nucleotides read TGTGCCAGCAGCTTAGGTGAGCCCAGGGGTTACGAGCAGTACTTC.

CDR3 bases: TGTGCCAGCAGTGAAGAAGTTAACTATGGCTACACCTTC. Residues: CASSEEVNYGYTF. The J gene is TRBJ1-2, the V gene TRBV2; D not resolved. Deletions cut 1 base from V and 1 base from J, with 4 bases between. The germline V gene has CDR1 SNHLY and CDR2 FYNNEI. The CDR3 consists of 13 residues.

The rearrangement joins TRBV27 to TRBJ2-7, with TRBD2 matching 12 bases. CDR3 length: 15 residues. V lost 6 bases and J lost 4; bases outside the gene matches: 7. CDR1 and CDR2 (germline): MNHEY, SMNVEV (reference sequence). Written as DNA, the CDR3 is TGTGCCAGCAGATCTACCGGGACTAGCGGGTACGAGCAGTACTTC. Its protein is CASRSTGTSGYEQYF.

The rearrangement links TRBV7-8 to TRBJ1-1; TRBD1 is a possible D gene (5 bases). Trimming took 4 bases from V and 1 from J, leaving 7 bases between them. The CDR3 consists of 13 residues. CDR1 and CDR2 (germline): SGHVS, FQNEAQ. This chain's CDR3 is CASSSQGNTEAFF. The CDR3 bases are TGTGCCAGCAGCTCCCAGGGGAACACTGAAGCTTTCTTT.

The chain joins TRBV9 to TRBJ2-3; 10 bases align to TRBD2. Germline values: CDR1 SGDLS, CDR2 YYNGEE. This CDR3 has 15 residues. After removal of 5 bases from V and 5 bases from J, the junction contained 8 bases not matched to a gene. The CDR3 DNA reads TGTGCCAGCAGTGAGACGGGACTAGCGAGAGATACGCAGTATTTT. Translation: CASSETGLARDTQYF.

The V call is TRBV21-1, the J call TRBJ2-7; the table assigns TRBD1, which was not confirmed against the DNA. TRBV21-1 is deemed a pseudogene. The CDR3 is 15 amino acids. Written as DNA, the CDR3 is TGTGCCAGCAGCCTTCGACAGGCCTTCTCCTACGAGCAGTACTTC. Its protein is CASSLRQAFSYEQYF.

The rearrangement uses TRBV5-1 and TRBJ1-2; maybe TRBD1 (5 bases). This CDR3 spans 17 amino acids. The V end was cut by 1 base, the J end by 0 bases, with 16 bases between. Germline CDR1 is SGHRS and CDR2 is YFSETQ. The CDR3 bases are TGCGCCAGCAGCTTGATTAATAATGGGGGGGCTAACTATGGCTACACCTTC. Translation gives CASSLINNGGANYGYTF.

The CDR3 here is CASSPAGTNTEAFF. CDR3 DNA: TGTGCCAGCTCCCCCGCGGGGACCAACACTGAAGCTTTCTTT. The rearrangement links TRBV18 to TRBJ1-1; weak D call: TRBD1 (5 bases). CDR1 is KGHSH, CDR2 LQKENI, per germline. The CDR3 loop spans 14 amino acids. The V end lost 6 bases, the J end lost 2 bases, and 13 bases lay between the germline ends.

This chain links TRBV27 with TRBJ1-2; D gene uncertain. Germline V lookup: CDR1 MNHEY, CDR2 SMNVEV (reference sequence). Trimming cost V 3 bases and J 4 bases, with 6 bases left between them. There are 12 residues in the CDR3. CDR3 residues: CASSFRGYGYTF. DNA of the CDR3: TGTGCCAGCAGTTTCCGAGGCTATGGCTACACCTTC.

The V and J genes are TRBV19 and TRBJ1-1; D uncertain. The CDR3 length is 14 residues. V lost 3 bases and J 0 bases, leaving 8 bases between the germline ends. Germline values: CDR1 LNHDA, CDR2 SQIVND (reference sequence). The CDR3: CASSISGVNTEAFF. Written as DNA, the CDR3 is TGTGCCAGTAGTATCTCGGGTGTGAACACTGAAGCTTTCTTT.

The CDR3 DNA is TGTGCCAGTCAGGACAGGGAAGGCTACGAGCAGTACTTC. Residues: CASQDREGYEQYF. The gene calls are TRBV19 and TRBJ2-7; 8 bases agree with TRBD1. The junction had 6 bases not matched to a gene; V was cut back by 8 bases and J by 3 bases. The length of the CDR3 is 13 residues. Per germline, CDR1 LNHDA and CDR2 SQIVND (reference sequence).

CDR3 nucleotide sequence: TGTGCCAGCTCACCAAGCGCGGGGGAGGACACTGAAGCTTTCTTT. Its translation: CASSPSAGEDTEAFF. The chain couples TRBV18 to TRBJ1-1; tentatively, D is TRBD1 (5 bases). The CDR3 consists of 15 residues. V was clipped by 2 bases and J by 3 bases, with 13 bases between them. From germline, CDR1 is KGHSH and CDR2 LQKENI.

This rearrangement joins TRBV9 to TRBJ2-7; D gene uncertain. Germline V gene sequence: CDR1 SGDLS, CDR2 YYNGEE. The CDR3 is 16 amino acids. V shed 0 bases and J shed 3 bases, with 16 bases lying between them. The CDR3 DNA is TGTGCCAGCAGCGTAGTGGGATGCGGAAGAAACTACGAGCAGTACTTC. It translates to CASSVVGCGRNYEQYF.

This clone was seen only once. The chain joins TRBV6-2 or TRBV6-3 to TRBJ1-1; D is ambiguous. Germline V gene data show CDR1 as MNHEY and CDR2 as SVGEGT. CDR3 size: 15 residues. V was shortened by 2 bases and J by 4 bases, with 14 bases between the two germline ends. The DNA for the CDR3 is TGTGCCAGCAGTTACGGTGGTCAGGCTCTCACTGAAGCTTTCTTT. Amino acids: CASSYGGQALTEAFF.

In nucleotides, the CDR3 is TGTGCCAGCAGTTTCAGGAAATCACCCCTCCACTTT. Translation gives CASSFRKSPLHF. The chain employs TRBV27 and TRBJ1-6; no reliable D call. Germline assignment: CDR1 MNHEY and CDR2 SMNVEV (reference sequence). The CDR3 is 12 amino acids. V lost 3 bases, J lost 10 bases, and 7 bases lay in between.

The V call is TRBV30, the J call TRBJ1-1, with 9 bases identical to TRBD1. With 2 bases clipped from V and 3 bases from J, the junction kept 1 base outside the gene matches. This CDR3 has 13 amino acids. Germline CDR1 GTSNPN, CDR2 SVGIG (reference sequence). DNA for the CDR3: TGTGCCTGGAGTAGACAGGGGGACACTGAAGCTTTCTTT. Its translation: CAWSRQGDTEAFF.

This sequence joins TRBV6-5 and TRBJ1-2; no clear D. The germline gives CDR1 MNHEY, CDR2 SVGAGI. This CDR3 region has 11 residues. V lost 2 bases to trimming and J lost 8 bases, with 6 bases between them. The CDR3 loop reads CASSYAGGYTF. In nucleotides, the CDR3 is TGTGCCAGCAGTTACGCAGGCGGCTACACCTTC.